A selection of T cell receptor beta chains follows, all from one sample in a study of CD8 T cells in ankylosing spondylitis. Each CDR3 protein gets one entry after TCRdb re-called the 5' RACE reads with MiXCR. The sample lists about 250,000 distinct CDR3 sequences; 30% to 40% were seen once. Sequenced material: blood, either unsorted or a sorted T cell fraction (not recorded which). Every receptor here comes from a male donor with ankylosing spondylitis or in good health (not recorded which). CDR3s include the opening cysteine and the closing phenylalanine or tryptophan. The order of the fields is J gene, V gene, D gene, clone size, CDR3 protein, CDR3 DNA. D genes are given only for firm matches. The listing skips clone size in some rows; elsewhere it reads once, few, many or a size class.

TRBJ1-4 TRBV29-1 - - CSVEGWGADSEKLFF TGCAGCGTTGAAGGCTGGGGTGCGGATTCGGAAAAACTGTTTTTT
TRBJ2-7 TRBV7-6 TRBD1 - CASSLVGTAYYEQYF TGTGCCAGCAGCTTAGTCGGGACAGCTTACTACGAGCAGTACTTC
TRBJ1-5 TRBV6-4 - few CASILFSNQPQHF TGTGCCAGCATCCTTTTCTCCAATCAGCCCCAGCATTTT
TRBJ2-7 TRBV27 - - CASSLVAGSNEQYF TGTGCCAGCAGTTTAGTCGCAGGGTCCAACGAGCAGTACTTC
TRBJ2-1 TRBV28 TRBD1 once CASSITPGGYNEQFF TGTGCCAGCAGTATCACTCCAGGGGGATACAATGAGCAGTTCTTC
TRBJ2-1 TRBV2 - - CASSERSTYNEQFF TGTGCCAGCAGTGAAAGAAGTACCTACAATGAGCAGTTCTTC
TRBJ2-3 TRBV10-3 TRBD1 - CAISESSRDRVNPSTDTQYF TGTGCCATCAGTGAGTCGAGTCGGGACAGGGTTAATCCTAGCACAGATACGCAGTATTTT
TRBJ1-2 TRBV5-6 TRBD1 few CASSPGQGGRDRYGYTF TGTGCCAGCAGCCCCGGACAGGGGGGGCGAGATAGATATGGCTACACCTTC
TRBJ2-5 TRBV12-3/TRBV12-4 - few CASRGKETQYF TGTGCCAGCCGGGGCAAGGAGACCCAGTACTTC
TRBJ2-3 TRBV15 - few CATSRPWANTDTQYF TGTGCCACCAGCCGCCCATGGGCCAACACAGATACGCAGTATTTT
TRBJ1-2 TRBV5-4 - - CASSTVNYGYTF TGTGCCAGCAGCACTGTTAACTATGGCTACACCTTC
TRBJ2-3 TRBV7-2 TRBD2 few CASSLARDSGGRGTQYF TGTGCCAGCAGCTTAGCGCGAGACAGCGGGGGACGGGGTACGCAGTATTTT
TRBJ2-2 TRBV12-3/TRBV12-4 TRBD2 - CASSPGGWAGELFF TGTGCCAGCAGCCCCGGGGGGTGGGCCGGGGAGCTGTTTTTT
TRBJ2-5 TRBV7-9 - - CASSFSVEETQYF TGTGCCAGCAGCTTCTCCGTGGAAGAGACCCAGTACTTC
TRBJ2-7 TRBV5-1 TRBD1 few CASSWIPRGQGAYEQYF TGCGCCAGCAGCTGGATTCCTCGGGGACAGGGGGCTTACGAGCAGTACTTC
TRBJ1-1 TRBV12-3/TRBV12-4 - - CASSINTEAFF TGTGCCAGCAGTATTAACACTGAAGCTTTCTTT
TRBJ2-4 TRBV20-1 - few CSAGGGFGLKGDIQYF TGCAGTGCTGGTGGGGGGTTCGGACTAAAAGGGGACATTCAGTACTTC
TRBJ2-1 TRBV6-1 - - CASIAGFGYNEQFF TGTGCCAGTATTGCAGGGTTTGGGTACAATGAGCAGTTCTTC
TRBJ2-2 TRBV3-1 TRBD1 - CASRPDRGITGELFF TGTGCCAGCAGACCCGACAGGGGGATCACCGGGGAGCTGTTTTTT
TRBJ1-2 TRBV6-1 TRBD1 - CASRPPGGSYGYTF TGTGCCAGCAGGCCTCCAGGGGGCAGCTATGGCTACACCTTC
TRBJ2-5 TRBV2 - - CASSGQMPPQYF TGTGCCAGCAGTGGGCAGATGCCCCCCCAGTACTTC
TRBJ2-1 TRBV3-1 TRBD2 - CASSQGTGGGNEQFF TGTGCCAGCAGCCAAGGAACGGGGGGTGGCAATGAGCAGTTCTTC
TRBJ1-1 TRBV30 - few CAWSPTRNRDLEAFF TGTGCCTGGAGCCCAACCCGCAACAGGGATTTGGAAGCTTTCTTT
TRBJ2-7 TRBV7-8 - - CASSLSRGYEQYF TGTGCCAGCAGCTTAAGTAGGGGCTACGAGCAGTACTTC
TRBJ2-3 TRBV12-3/TRBV12-4 - few CASSGPWGLAGDTQYF TGTGCCAGCAGCGGGCCATGGGGGCTAGCTGGAGATACGCAGTATTTT
TRBJ2-7 TRBV7-8 - - CASSPHDDYEQYF TGTGCCAGCAGCCCCCACGACGACTACGAGCAGTACTTC
TRBJ2-1 TRBV29-1 - few CSIPPGAGEQFF TGCAGCATCCCCCCGGGGGCTGGTGAGCAGTTCTTC
TRBJ2-3 TRBV7-3 TRBD2 - CASSPGGGHTDTQYF TGTGCCAGCAGCCCCGGGGGGGGCCACACAGATACGCAGTATTTT
TRBJ2-7 TRBV5-1 TRBD2 - CASSLPSSGGPYEQYF TGCGCCAGCAGCTTGCCGAGTAGCGGGGGCCCCTACGAGCAGTACTTC